This T cell receptor beta chain was captured in a study of control samples from healthy donors and cancer patients. Germline V gene data show CDR1 as KGHSH and CDR2 as LQKENI. The V end lost 2 bases, the J end lost 1 base, and 11 bases lay between the germline ends. The CDR3 is 15 residues long. Profiling relied on immunoSEQ multiplex PCR, and the TCRdb table lists in-frame clones only, not all of them. The table has just over 150,000 clones, roughly 93% seen once. The sequencing input was blood. This rearrangement joins TRBV18 to TRBJ1-1; no definite D call. The origin of this receptor is a man between 45 and 60 years old in good health. CDR3 sequence: CASSPGFGSNTEAFF. The CDR3 DNA reads TGTGCCAGCTCACCAGGTTTCGGGTCGAACACTGAAGCTTTCTTT.